This T cell receptor beta chain was recorded in a study of T cell changes during pregnancy in multiple sclerosis (dated by TCRdb to the late 2010s). General notes on the study: In women with multiple sclerosis, the researchers looked at how the T cell repertoire shifted as pregnancy progressed.

This clone showed up just once. It has no known antigen specificity. The record has no base qualities; no much larger clone is one base away. Library construction relied on the immunoSEQ multiplex PCR assay. TCRdb re-hosts the immuneACCESS table, in-frame sequences only. Its copies lack some clones; in the studies checked, an unresolved V gene accounts for under half of them, and the cause for the rest is not known. The sample table records 40,000 to 50,000 clones; approximately 94% of these occur just once. The top ten clonotypes cover 8.1% of the sample. As encoded in the germline V gene, CDR1 is SGHRS while CDR2 is YFSETQ. The CDR3 runs 14 amino acids, cysteine and phenylalanine included. Only the CDR3 DNA stays, 42 bases, in frame from base 1. V drops 3 bases and J drops 6 bases, leaving 16 bases in between.

The TCR comes from a female donor with multiple sclerosis, enrolled in a pregnancy study. The sequenced sample was CD8+ T cells from peripheral blood mononuclear cells, obtained in the third trimester of pregnancy. The sequence is built from TRBV5-1 and TRBJ2-7; TRBD2 might be the D gene, on 5 matching bases. The DNA reads as follows: TGCGCCAGCAGCTCCTACCGTGAAGGAGGCGAGCAGTACTTC. It is translated as CASSSYREGGEQYF.